This T cell receptor beta chain was sequenced for a study of shared clonotypes between healthy human individuals. This clone occurred a few times. Its antigen is not known. The table came from immunoSEQ multiplex PCR; TCRdb's copy has only in-frame clones and leaves some out. The data show roughly 2.2 million clones, about nine tenths seen once. Overall study results and limits: The sharing of 4.5% to 5% of naive CD4 clonotypes was seen across several donors.

From germline, CDR1 is SQVTM and CDR2 ANQGSEA. The CDR3 totals 13 residues. V gave up 5 bases and J gave up 3 bases; unmatched junction bases: 4. Sequenced material: naive CD4+ T cells from PBMCs. Subset indicated: CD45RA+ positively selected. The V gene is TRBV29-1, the J gene TRBJ1-5, with 7 bases matching TRBD1. This receptor was obtained from a man between 18 and 35 years old in good health. Some clones in this sample may be carry-over from other donors' samples. The CDR3 nucleotides read TGCAGCGTTCGAACAGGGGACAATCAGCCCCAGCATTTT. Its protein product is CSVRTGDNQPQHF.